The 22 T cell receptor beta chains listed next were all sequenced from one sample in a study of blood T cell repertoires in COVID-19. Measured with immunoSEQ multiplex PCR; TCRdb has only the in-frame clones, and not every one. The sample has a few hundred thousand clones; 85% are singletons. Sequenced input: peripheral blood. These receptor sequences come from a woman between 18 and 29 years old with acute or convalescent COVID-19.

The gene calls are TRBV27 and TRBJ1-2; the D is unclear. Germline lookup yields CDR1 MNHEY and CDR2 SMNVEV (reference sequence). With 2 bases removed from V and 8 bases from J, the gap between germline ends came to 21 bases. The length of the CDR3 is 16 residues. The CDR3 protein is CASSLRRGGGREGYTF. The CDR3, as DNA: TGTGCCAGCAGTTTAAGGCGGGGAGGAGGGAGGGAAGGCTACACCTTC.

The chain recombines TRBV3-1 (or the pseudogene TRBV3-2) with TRBJ1-2; D is unclear. The CDR3 contains 14 residues. CDR1 is LGHDT, CDR2 YNNKEL, per germline (reference sequence). Trimming cost V 1 base and J 5 bases, with 11 bases left between them. The CDR3 bases are TGTGCCAGCAGCCAAGCGGGAGTAGGGTATGGCTACACCTTC. It yields the protein CASSQAGVGYGYTF.

The chain joins TRBV5-1 to TRBJ2-2, with D possibly matching TRBD1 (6 bases). The V gene's germline CDR1 is SGHRS and CDR2 YFSETQ. V shed 6 bases and J shed 7 bases, with 16 bases lying between them. The length of the CDR3 is 14 residues. The CDR3 spells CASTRGREVGELFF. As DNA, the CDR3 is TGCGCCAGCACTAGGGGGAGAGAGGTCGGGGAGCTGTTTTTT.

The chain joins TRBV5-4 to TRBJ1-4; the D gene is possibly TRBD1 (6 bases). V lost 4 bases and J lost 8, with 12 bases in between. The CDR3 runs to 13 residues. Looked up from germline, CDR1 is SGHNT and CDR2 is YYREEE (reference sequence). The chain's CDR3 is CASSTDQGEKLFF. For the CDR3, the DNA is TGTGCCAGCAGCACCGACCAGGGGGAAAAACTGTTTTTT.

The V call is TRBV19, the J call TRBJ1-2, with D perhaps TRBD1 (5 bases). The CDR3 contains 15 residues. Trimming left V 5 bases short and J 8 bases short, with 21 bases between. Germline V gene lookup returns CDR1 LNHDA and CDR2 SQIVND (reference sequence). This CDR3 is CASSFQGGSIYGYTF. The CDR3 DNA sequence: TGTGCCAGTAGTTTCCAGGGTGGGTCGATTTACGGCTACACCTTC.

The chain has TRBV18 and TRBJ2-3; no reliable D call. From germline, CDR1 is KGHSH and CDR2 LQKENI. CDR3 length equals 12 residues. Trimming removed 2 bases from V and 4 bases from J, with 4 bases in between. The chain's CDR3 is CASSPSADTQYF. The CDR3 DNA sequence: TGTGCCAGCTCACCATCAGCAGATACGCAGTATTTT.

This sequence joins TRBV15 and TRBJ2-2; D perhaps matches TRBD1 (5 bases). This CDR3 is built from 16 residues. V was trimmed by 6 bases and J by 2 bases, leaving 16 bases between them. From germline, CDR1 is LNHNV and CDR2 YYDKDF (reference sequence). CDR3 sequence (DNA): TGTGCCACCAGTAAGTTGCCAGGACATAACACCGGGGAGCTGTTTTTT. Translating it yields CATSKLPGHNTGELFF.

The J gene is TRBJ1-2, the V gene TRBV5-1; a possible D gene is TRBD1 (6 bases). Looked up from germline, CDR1 is SGHRS and CDR2 is YFSETQ. The CDR3 covers 17 residues. With 4 bases removed from V and 2 bases from J, the gap between germline ends came to 21 bases. The CDR3 DNA follows: TGCGCCAGCAGCGCTTCGGGTCCGGGACACAAAAACTATGGCTACACCTTC. Protein: CASSASGPGHKNYGYTF.

CDR3 protein: CASSLGQGADGYTF. The CDR3 DNA is TGTGCCAGCAGCTTAGGCCAGGGTGCTGATGGCTACACCTTC. The chain carries TRBV7-9 and TRBJ1-2; D is possibly TRBD1 (5 bases). Germline CDR1 and CDR2: SEHNR and FQNEAQ (reference sequence). The CDR3 runs 14 residues. V lost 1 base to trimming and J lost 6 bases, with 12 bases between them.

This clone came up a few times. Different DNA sequences within this sample yield the same CDR3. The chain joins TRBV6-5 to TRBJ1-1, with D tentatively TRBD1 (5 bases). The CDR3 spans 14 residues. The germline CDR1 and CDR2 sequences are MNHEY and SVGAGI. Trimming removed 0 bases at V and 3 bases at J, with 8 bases between. CDR3 loop: CASSYSRGDTEAFF. The DNA for the CDR3 is TGTGCCAGCAGTTACTCCCGGGGGGACACTGAAGCTTTCTTT.

This chain joins TRBV3-1 (or the pseudogene TRBV3-2) and TRBJ2-7; tentative D call: TRBD1 (6 bases). The CDR3 runs 14 residues. Per germline, CDR1 LGHDT and CDR2 YNNKEL (reference sequence). The ends were cut back, 2 bases at V and 6 bases at J, with 14 bases in the middle. DNA of the CDR3: TGTGCCAGCAGCCAAAGCGGACAGAGGGTCGAGCAGTACTTC. Translation gives CASSQSGQRVEQYF.

This clone was counted a single time. The chain links TRBV27 to TRBJ2-7, with D perhaps matching TRBD1 (5 bases). Germline CDR1 MNHEY, CDR2 SMNVEV (reference sequence). The CDR3 is 14 amino acids. V gave up 2 bases and J gave up 6 bases, with 14 bases separating them. Written as DNA, the CDR3 is TGTGCCAGCAGTTTAAACCCAGGGCTCCCCGAGCAGTACTTC. Protein product: CASSLNPGLPEQYF.

The chain links TRBV10-2 to TRBJ1-2; 8 bases map to TRBD1. CDR3 length: 13 amino acids. Germline V gene data show CDR1 as WSHSY and CDR2 as SAAADI. After removal of 8 bases from V and 4 bases from J, the junction contained 6 bases not matched to a gene. The CDR3 sequence: CASGQGAGYGYTF. CDR3 nucleotide sequence: TGCGCCAGCGGGCAGGGGGCCGGCTATGGCTACACCTTC.

The chain couples TRBV19 to TRBJ2-7; D perhaps matches TRBD2 (6 bases). The CDR3 runs to 15 residues. V lost 6 bases and J lost 2, with 17 bases in between. CDR1 is LNHDA, CDR2 SQIVND, per germline (reference sequence). The CDR3 nucleotides read TGTGCCAGTAGGGACCCTAGCGAAGGCGCCTACGAGCAGTACTTC. This sequence encodes CASRDPSEGAYEQYF.

The chain combines TRBV28 with TRBJ1-1; D perhaps matches TRBD1 (6 bases). With 5 bases removed from V and 3 bases from J, the gap between germline ends came to 13 bases. Germline assignment: CDR1 MDHEN and CDR2 SYDVKM. The length of the CDR3 is 14 residues. The CDR3 nucleotides are TGTGCCAGCAGTCTACGGGGGGCGTACACTGAAGCTTTCTTT. Its translation: CASSLRGAYTEAFF.

In the case of this clone: This specimen includes other DNA sequences encoding the same CDR3. The CDR3 sequence is CASSLGGLNTEAFF. Written as DNA, the CDR3 is TGCGCCAGCAGCCTGGGAGGTCTGAACACTGAAGCTTTCTTT. The gene calls are TRBV5-1 and TRBJ1-1; the D is unclear. V dropped 4 bases and J dropped 0 bases, with 10 bases sitting between them. This CDR3 is built from 14 residues. Germline V gene lookup returns CDR1 SGHRS and CDR2 YFSETQ.

The CDR3 nucleotides read TGCAGCGTTTCGGACAGTACTAACTATGGCTACACCTTC. Translating it yields CSVSDSTNYGYTF. The V and J genes are TRBV29-1 and TRBJ1-2; possible D gene TRBD1, 6 bases. The CDR3 consists of 13 residues. Trimming shortened V by 5 bases and J by 0 bases, and 10 bases separated the two germline ends. Germline V CDR1 and CDR2: SQVTM, ANQGSEA.

This clone occurred a few times. The genes are TRBV5-1 and TRBJ2-3; perhaps TRBD1 as D (6 bases). The CDR3 spans 14 residues. V lost 0 bases, J lost 4 bases, and 9 bases lay in between. Germline V lookup: CDR1 SGHRS, CDR2 YFSETQ. The CDR3 is CASSLDRVPDTQYF. CDR3 sequence (DNA): TGCGCCAGCAGCTTGGACAGGGTGCCAGATACGCAGTATTTT. The full variable domain, in which reference TRBV5-1 and TRBJ2-3 provide the parts outside the CDR3, is KAGVTQTPRYLIKTRGQQVTLSCSPISGHRSVSWYQQTPGQGLQFLFEYFSETQRNKGNFPGRFSGRQFSNSRSEMNVSTLELGDSALYLCASSLDRVPDTQYFGPGTRLTVL.

This clone was found a few times. The chain has TRBV30 and TRBJ2-7, with TRBD1 matching over 8 bases. Looked up from germline, CDR1 is GTSNPN and CDR2 is SVGIG (reference sequence). The CDR3 runs to 15 residues. V lost 1 base, J lost 7 bases, and 12 bases stayed unmatched. CDR3 region: CAWSGGRRQGTEQYF. CDR3 DNA: TGTGCCTGGAGTGGGGGTAGGAGACAGGGGACTGAGCAGTACTTC. Looking up the rest from reference TRBV30 and TRBJ2-7 gives the full variable domain: SQTIHQWPATLVQPVGSPLSLECTVEGTSNPNLYWYRQAAGRGLQLLFYSVGIGQISSEVPQNLSASRPQDRQFILSSKKLLLSDSGFYLCAWSGGRRQGTEQYFGPGTRLTVT.

CDR3 nucleotide sequence: TGTGCCAGCACCTATAGGAGGGATACGCAGTATTTT. It encodes CASTYRRDTQYF. The chain couples TRBV2 to TRBJ2-3; maybe TRBD2 (5 bases). Per germline, CDR1 SNHLY and CDR2 FYNNEI. The CDR3 is 12 amino acids. V was shortened by 7 bases and J by 6 bases, with 11 bases between the two germline ends. The full variable domain, completed using reference TRBV2 and TRBJ2-3, is EPEVTQTPSHQVTQMGQEVILRCVPISNHLYFYWYRQILGQKVEFLVSFYNNEISEKSEIFDDQFSVERPDGSNFTLKIRSTKLEDSAMYFCASTYRRDTQYFGPGTRLTVL.

The chain combines TRBV28 with TRBJ1-3; 9 positions match TRBD1. Germline lookup yields CDR1 MDHEN and CDR2 SYDVKM. Trimming at V came to 8 bases and at J to 0 bases, leaving 11 bases not matched to a gene. The CDR3 covers 17 residues. CDR3 region: CASWDRAQLSSGNTIYF. Here the CDR3 DNA reads TGTGCCAGCTGGGACAGGGCACAATTAAGCTCTGGAAACACCATATATTTT.

Only a few counts were recorded for this clone. The CDR3: CASLGGTGELFF. CDR3 nucleotide sequence: TGTGCCAGCCTAGGGGGCACCGGGGAGCTGTTTTTT. This chain joins TRBV28 and TRBJ2-2; weak D call: TRBD1 (6 bases). Looked up from germline, CDR1 is MDHEN and CDR2 is SYDVKM. The CDR3 covers 12 residues. Trimming took off 8 bases at V and 4 bases at J, with 8 bases between the two ends.